The 30 T cell receptor beta chains listed next were all sequenced from one sample in a study of shared clonotypes between healthy human individuals. The table came from immunoSEQ multiplex PCR; TCRdb's copy has only in-frame clones and leaves some out. This table has about 1 million clones, about 77% appearing once. The sequenced sample was memory CD4+ T cells sorted from blood. Subset noted: CD45RA-negative fraction. The origin of the receptors is a man between 18 and 35 years old in good health.

This sequence joins TRBV5-5 and TRBJ1-4, with D maybe TRBD1 (5 bases). From germline, CDR1 is SGHKS and CDR2 YYEKEE (reference sequence). Trimming took 0 bases from V and 8 from J, leaving 14 bases between them. This CDR3 is 15 amino acids long. The CDR3 DNA sequence: TGTGCCAGCAGCTTGGCGCAGGGCGGTGGGGAAAAACTGTTTTTT. Amino acids: CASSLAQGGGEKLFF. Using reference TRBV5-5 and TRBJ1-4 for the parts outside the CDR3, the full variable domain is DAGVTQSPTHLIKTRGQQVTLRCSPISGHKSVSWYQQVLGQGPQFIFQYYEKEERGRGNFPDRFSARQFPNYSSELNVNALLLGDSALYLCASSLAQGGGEKLFFGSGTQLSVL.

The J gene is TRBJ1-1, the V gene TRBV10-2, with 9 bases identical to TRBD1. V lost 2 bases to trimming and J lost 6 bases; unmatched junction nucleotides: 13. CDR3 length: 17 amino acids. Looked up from germline, CDR1 is WSHSY and CDR2 is SAAADI. Here the CDR3 reads CASSEQPGQGVSSEAFF. As DNA, the CDR3 is TGCGCCAGCAGTGAGCAACCGGGACAGGGTGTTTCATCTGAAGCTTTCTTT.

The chain links TRBV29-1 to TRBJ1-2, with D unresolved. This CDR3 comprises 14 residues. The ends were cut back, 3 bases at V and 1 base at J, with 12 bases in the middle. Germline V gives CDR1 SQVTM, CDR2 ANQGSEA. CDR3 sequence: CSVENEQLNYGYTF. In DNA, the CDR3 is TGCAGCGTTGAGAACGAGCAGCTTAACTATGGCTACACCTTC. The full variable domain, its missing parts supplied by reference TRBV29-1 and TRBJ1-2, is SAVISQKPSRDICQRGTSLTIQCQVDSQVTMMFWYRQQPGQSLTLIATANQGSEATYESGFVIDKFPISRPNLTFSTLTVSNMSPEDSSIYLCSVENEQLNYGYTFGSGTRLTVV.

CDR3 DNA sequence: TGTGCCATCAGTGCGCTTCCTTCTAACTATGGCTACACCTTC. This sequence encodes CAISALPSNYGYTF. The V gene is TRBV10-3, the J gene TRBJ1-2; D remains ambiguous. This CDR3 has 14 residues. Germline CDR1 reads ENHRY; CDR2 reads SYGVKD. The V and J ends lost 4 bases and 0 bases respectively, with 9 bases between them.

The chain recombines TRBV7-9 with TRBJ2-7; a possible D gene is TRBD1 (6 bases). From germline, CDR1 is SEHNR and CDR2 FQNEAQ (reference sequence). CDR3 size: 14 residues. V shed 7 bases and J shed 5 bases, with 18 bases lying between them. In DNA, the CDR3 is TGTGCCAGCACCTCGCAGGGGCCGTTGGACGAGCAGTACTTC. Translation: CASTSQGPLDEQYF.

V is TRBV9 and J is TRBJ1-2; 9 nucleotides line up with TRBD1. V shed 3 bases and J 4 bases; nucleotides not matched to a gene: 7. Germline loops: CDR1 SGDLS, CDR2 YYNGEE. This CDR3 has 15 amino acids. The CDR3 spells CASSADRGFVYGYTF. The CDR3, as DNA: TGTGCCAGCAGCGCCGACAGGGGGTTTGTCTATGGCTACACCTTC.

The V call is TRBV9, the J call TRBJ2-5; 15 bases match TRBD2. Per germline, CDR1 SGDLS and CDR2 YYNGEE. This CDR3 spans 15 amino acids. V shed 5 bases, J shed 4 bases, and the junction held 3 bases outside the gene matches. Written as DNA, the CDR3 is TGTGCCAGCAGGGCGGGACTAGCGGGAGGAGAGACCCAGTACTTC. Translation: CASRAGLAGGETQYF.

CDR3 loop: CASSATRTAYNEQFF. The CDR3 DNA sequence: TGCGCCAGCAGCGCCACTAGGACCGCCTACAATGAGCAGTTCTTC. The chain employs TRBV5-1 and TRBJ2-1; maybe TRBD2 (5 bases). The germline V gene encodes CDR1 SGHRS and CDR2 YFSETQ. CDR3 length: 15 residues. With 4 bases removed from V and 2 bases from J, the gap between germline ends came to 13 bases.

This clone was seen more than once but under ten times. This chain joins TRBV14 and TRBJ1-1; no definite D call. CDR3 length: 11 residues. Germline loops: CDR1 SGHDN, CDR2 FVKESK. The V and J ends lost 4 bases and 3 bases respectively, with 3 bases between them. The CDR3 protein is CASSRYTEAFF. DNA of the CDR3: TGTGCCAGCAGCCGCTACACTGAAGCTTTCTTT.

J is TRBJ1-4 and V is TRBV2; D ambiguous. The CDR3 runs 12 residues. Germline CDR1 reads SNHLY; CDR2 reads FYNNEI. V lost 5 bases and J lost 3, with 4 bases in between. In nucleotides, the CDR3 is TGTGCCAGCAGTTCTGCTAATGAAAAACTGTTTTTT. Amino acids: CASSSANEKLFF.

This clone appeared a few times. This rearrangement joins TRBV30 to TRBJ1-6; D is ambiguous. This CDR3 has 14 residues. V shed 2 bases and J shed 4 bases, with 9 bases lying between them. CDR1 and CDR2 from the germline V gene are GTSNPN and SVGIG (reference sequence). This CDR3 is CAWSMGGYNSPLHF. DNA of the CDR3: TGTGCCTGGAGTATGGGTGGGTATAATTCACCCCTCCACTTT.

The chain joins TRBV5-4 to TRBJ2-1; TRBD2 aligns across 7 bases. Germline CDR1 is SGHNT and CDR2 is YYREEE (reference sequence). V was clipped by 4 bases and J by 4 bases; unmatched bases: 8. The CDR3 sequence is 15 residues long. For the CDR3, the DNA is TGTGCCAGCAGCACCGCTAGCGGTAGTTACAATGAGCAGTTCTTC. Amino acid sequence: CASSTASGSYNEQFF. Full variable domain (missing parts from reference TRBV5-4 and TRBJ2-1): ETGVTQSPTHLIKTRGQQVTLRCSSQSGHNTVSWYQQALGQGPQFIFQYYREEENGRGNFPPRFSGLQFPNYSSELNVNALELDDSALYLCASSTASGSYNEQFFGPGTRLTVL.

The chain recombines TRBV7-2 with TRBJ1-4; D unclear. Between the trimmed V and J ends, which lost 0 bases and 1 base, there was a span of 6 bases. The CDR3 runs 15 residues. Germline CDR1 SGHTA, CDR2 FQGNSA. The CDR3 sequence: CASSLAGRTNEKLFF. Here the CDR3 DNA reads TGTGCCAGCAGCTTAGCGGGCCGAACTAATGAAAAACTGTTTTTT.

The CDR3 here is CASSQGTGLARNIQYF. CDR3 DNA sequence: TGCGCCAGCAGCCAAGGGACAGGGCTAGCCAGGAACATTCAGTACTTC. The chain is built from TRBV4-3 and TRBJ2-4; TRBD1 matches 8 bases. V shed 1 base and J 7 bases; nucleotides not matched to a gene: 9. Germline CDR1 reads LGHNA; CDR2 reads YSLEER. The CDR3 contains 16 residues.

The gene calls are TRBV27 and TRBJ1-4, with 9 bases matching TRBD1. The germline gives CDR1 MNHEY, CDR2 SMNVEV (reference sequence). The CDR3 contains 15 residues. The trim removed 2 bases at V and 5 bases at J, leaving 3 bases unmatched. This CDR3 is CASSLIGTGNEKLFF. DNA for the CDR3: TGTGCCAGCAGTTTAATAGGGACAGGGAATGAAAAACTGTTTTTT.

The chain carries TRBV15 and TRBJ2-2; 15 bases are a match to TRBD2. CDR1 LNHNV and CDR2 YYDKDF come from the germline V gene (reference sequence). CDR3 length: 20 amino acids. Unmatched junction bases numbered 9, after V lost 0 bases and J lost 4 bases. The CDR3 protein is CATSREGTSGRTRGTGELFF. The CDR3, as DNA: TGTGCCACCAGCAGAGAGGGGACTAGCGGGAGGACGCGAGGCACCGGGGAGCTGTTTTTT.

The chain uses TRBV6-6 and TRBJ1-5; D is perhaps TRBD1 (6 bases). The CDR3 consists of 14 residues. Germline lookup yields CDR1 MNHNY and CDR2 SVGAGI (reference sequence). Between the trimmed V and J ends, which lost 6 bases and 5 bases, there was a span of 14 bases. The CDR3 DNA sequence: TGTGCCAGCAGGGGAACAGGGACCGATCAGCCCCAGCATTTT. Protein sequence: CASRGTGTDQPQHF.

A note on this clone: Other DNA variants within this sample encode the same CDR3. The genes are TRBV28 and TRBJ1-3; tentative D call: TRBD1 (5 bases). V was cut by 5 bases and J by 2 bases, with 7 bases left in between. Germline CDR1 MDHEN, CDR2 SYDVKM. The CDR3 totals 13 residues. For the CDR3, the DNA is TGTGCCAGCAGTCGGGGGGCTGGAAACACCATATATTTT. It yields the protein CASSRGAGNTIYF.

The chain uses TRBV18 and TRBJ1-6, with D unresolved. Germline CDR1 KGHSH, CDR2 LQKENI. The germline V and J ends were trimmed by 3 bases and 7 bases, with 13 bases remaining between them. CDR3 length equals 15 residues. The CDR3 DNA is TGTGCCAGCTCACCCGACCGGGGAGGCAATTCACCCCTCCACTTT. Its translation is CASSPDRGGNSPLHF.

The chain couples TRBV5-1 to TRBJ2-2; TRBD1 matches 10 bases. CDR1 and CDR2 (germline): SGHRS, YFSETQ. V dropped 5 bases and J dropped 5; count of bases not matched to a gene: 3. This CDR3 is built from 14 residues. The CDR3 spells CASSRDRGTGELFF. Here the CDR3 DNA reads TGCGCCAGCAGTCGGGACAGGGGAACCGGGGAGCTGTTTTTT.

This rearrangement joins TRBV5-4 to TRBJ2-1; TRBD2 agrees at 11 bases. Germline V gene lookup returns CDR1 SGHNT and CDR2 YYREEE (reference sequence). CDR3 length: 15 amino acids. After removal of 4 bases from V and 4 bases from J, the junction contained 4 bases not matched to a gene. The CDR3 nucleotides are TGTGCCAGCAGCCTAGGGACTAGCGGTTACAATGAGCAGTTCTTC. This codes for CASSLGTSGYNEQFF.

The V and J genes are TRBV6-5 and TRBJ1-1; D not certain. V lost 11 bases to trimming and J lost 2 bases, with 15 bases between them. The CDR3 is 13 residues long. CDR1 MNHEY and CDR2 SVGAGI come from the germline V gene. CDR3 amino acids: CAARRQRNTEAFF. CDR3 nucleotide sequence: TGTGCCGCCCGGAGGCAGCGAAACACTGAAGCTTTCTTT.

The rearrangement uses TRBV2 and TRBJ2-3, with a tentative D call TRBD2 (5 bases). Germline CDR1 SNHLY, CDR2 FYNNEI. This CDR3 spans 15 amino acids. Trimming took 8 bases from V and 1 from J, leaving 16 bases between them. CDR3: CASSLGAVGTDTQYF. The CDR3 nucleotides read TGTGCCAGCTCCCTGGGAGCGGTAGGCACAGATACGCAGTATTTT.

This chain links TRBV7-9 with TRBJ1-3, with D maybe TRBD1 (5 bases). The CDR3 consists of 15 residues. Deletions cut 5 bases from V and 4 bases from J, with 15 bases between. Germline V gene data show CDR1 as SEHNR and CDR2 as FQNEAQ (reference sequence). CDR3: CASSRPTVWGNTIYF. In DNA, the CDR3 is TGTGCCAGCAGCCGACCGACAGTATGGGGAAACACCATATATTTT.

This chain connects TRBV9 to TRBJ2-7, with 7 bases aligning to TRBD2. Trimming took 3 bases from V and 2 from J; bases not matched to a gene: 5. The germline V gene encodes CDR1 SGDLS and CDR2 YYNGEE. This CDR3 contains 14 residues. CDR3 residues: CASSGGTTPYEQYF. Written as DNA, the CDR3 is TGTGCCAGCAGCGGGGGGACTACACCCTACGAGCAGTACTTC.

The chain employs TRBV12-5 and TRBJ1-2, with a tentative D call TRBD1 (5 bases). CDR1 and CDR2 from the germline V gene are LGHNT and FRNRAP. V lost 1 base and J lost 3, with 9 bases in between. The CDR3 consists of 14 residues. Written as DNA, the CDR3 is TGTGCTAGTGGTTTGGCCGGGACGGACTATGGCTACACCTTC. Translating gives CASGLAGTDYGYTF.

This clone was detected a few times. Other DNA sequences of this sample code for an identical CDR3. The chain joins TRBV30 to TRBJ1-1; a possible D gene is TRBD1 (5 bases). Germline values: CDR1 GTSNPN, CDR2 SVGIG (reference sequence). This CDR3 is 11 amino acids long. V lost 2 bases, J lost 4 bases, and 5 bases lay in between. DNA for the CDR3: TGTGCCTGGAGTCAGGGCACTGAAGCTTTCTTT. Translation gives CAWSQGTEAFF.

The chain links TRBV1 to TRBJ2-2; the listed D gene, TRBD2, was not tested against the DNA. TRBV1 is a documented pseudogene. CDR3 length equals 15 residues. DNA for the CDR3: TGCACCAGCAGCCAGACTAGCGGGGACACCGGGGAGCTGTTTTTT. It codes for CTSSQTSGDTGELFF.

The chain carries TRBV7-6 and TRBJ2-1; D not resolved. The CDR3 totals 12 residues. The germline V gene encodes CDR1 SGHVS and CDR2 FNYEAQ. V dropped 3 bases and J dropped 9 bases, with 9 bases sitting between them. CDR3 region: CASSFQRSEQFF. Written as DNA, the CDR3 is TGTGCCAGCAGCTTTCAGCGCAGTGAGCAGTTCTTC. The complete variable domain, with remaining parts taken from reference TRBV7-6 and TRBJ2-1, reads GAGVSQSPRYKVTKRGQDVALRCDPISGHVSLYWYRQALGQGPEFLTYFNYEAQQDKSGLPNDRFSAERPEGSISTLTIQRTEQRDSAMYRCASSFQRSEQFFGPGTRLTVL.

The genes are TRBV28 and TRBJ2-5; D possibly matches TRBD1 or TRBD2 (6 bases each). Trimming took off 3 bases at V and 4 bases at J, with 18 bases between the two ends. Germline CDR1 MDHEN, CDR2 SYDVKM. The CDR3 is 16 residues long. CDR3 in DNA: TGTGCCAGCAGTTTGGTGGGGGGCGGCGATTCAGAGACCCAGTACTTC. Residues: CASSLVGGGDSETQYF.